Here is one T cell receptor (beta chain) with its context. Its antigen is unknown. TCRdb reprocessed the 5' RACE reads with MiXCR, giving one entry per CDR3 protein. In the table there are under 300,000 distinct CDR3 sequences, 6.7% of which are singletons. This entry belongs to a study of T cells after yellow fever vaccination. General study points: Repertoires sorted by FACS could include abundant clonotypes that are contaminants from the bulk population.

The length of the CDR3 is 17 residues. V gave up 2 bases and J gave up 5 bases; unmatched junction bases: 11. CDR1 and CDR2 (germline): SGHTA, FQGNSA. The chain employs TRBV7-2 and TRBJ1-4, with 7 bases that match TRBD1. The source material was CD4+ T cells sorted from PBMCs, sampled on the day of the yellow fever booster vaccination. The TCR originated in a man aged 25 to 40 who received the YFV17D yellow fever vaccine. DNA for the CDR3: TGTGCCAGCAGCTTATCTTTGCAGACAGGGCCCAATGAAAAACTGTTTTTT. Its translation is CASSLSLQTGPNEKLFF.